One and the same sample provided the 24 T cell receptor beta chains below, sequenced in a study of a mutant IDH1 vaccine in newly diagnosed glioma. Time point noted: week 23, last vaccination. What each vaccine dose contained was 300 ug of mutant IDH1 20-mer peptide, accompanied by topical imiquimod. No antigen has been identified for these receptors. Assay used: immunoSEQ multiplex PCR; TCRdb lists only in-frame clones, some missing. Seen here are 43,000 or so clones, less than 85% observed once, and the top ten hold about 2.5%. The source was PBMCs, collected from a glioma patient whose treatment included an IDH1 peptide vaccine. The receptor set was obtained from a woman under 30 with glioma. Some clones in this sample may be carry-over from other donors' samples.

The chain has TRBV14 and TRBJ2-7, with D maybe TRBD1 (6 bases). With 3 bases removed from V and 2 bases from J, the gap between germline ends came to 17 bases. Per germline, CDR1 SGHDN and CDR2 FVKESK. This CDR3 region has 16 residues. CDR3 sequence (DNA): TGTGCCAGCAGCCACAATTTAGGACAGTCAACCTACGAGCAGTACTTC. Protein sequence: CASSHNLGQSTYEQYF.

For the CDR3, the DNA is TGTGCCAGCAGCCGAGCCAAACTAGCGGGGGGGCCTGGTGAGCAGTTCTTC. The encoded protein is CASSRAKLAGGPGEQFF. The chain uses TRBV14 and TRBJ2-1; 13 nucleotides match TRBD2. CDR3 length equals 17 residues. J gave up 9 bases and V 4 bases, and 12 bases lay outside the gene matches. Germline V gene sequence: CDR1 SGHDN, CDR2 FVKESK.

CDR3 region: CASSQEGGGGGTDTQYF. The CDR3 nucleotides read TGTGCCAGCAGCCAAGAGGGCGGCGGGGGGGGGACAGATACGCAGTATTTT. V usage is TRBV4-2 and J usage is TRBJ2-3; 9 bases fit TRBD2. The germline V gene encodes CDR1 LGHNA and CDR2 YNFKEQ. With 0 bases clipped from V and 3 bases from J, the junction kept 7 bases outside the gene matches. The CDR3 has 17 amino acids.

This chain joins TRBV19 and TRBJ2-5; TRBD2 matches 12 bases. V lost 1 base to trimming and J lost 5 bases; unmatched junction nucleotides: 5. Germline V gene sequence: CDR1 LNHDA, CDR2 SQIVND (reference sequence). This CDR3 has 16 residues. CDR3 sequence: CASSIGTSGVGETQYF. CDR3 nucleotides: TGTGCCAGTAGTATAGGGACTAGCGGGGTCGGGGAGACCCAGTACTTC.

The chain couples TRBV4-1 to TRBJ2-7, with 8 positions matching TRBD2. V was clipped by 4 bases and J by 5 bases; unmatched bases: 16. The germline CDR1 and CDR2 sequences are MGHRA and YSYEKL. The CDR3 spans 17 residues. The CDR3 spells CASSRLRLAGPRDEQYF. The CDR3 bases are TGCGCCAGCAGCCGGCTGAGGCTAGCGGGCCCTCGGGACGAGCAGTACTTC.

This chain connects TRBV6-4 to TRBJ2-1, with TRBD2 matching 9 bases. Per germline, CDR1 MRHNA and CDR2 SNTAGT. CDR3 length: 14 residues. Unmatched junction bases numbered 4, after V lost 4 bases and J lost 6 bases. CDR3 protein: CASSGGSGSNEQFF. DNA for the CDR3: TGTGCCAGCAGTGGAGGTAGCGGGAGCAATGAGCAGTTCTTC.

The chain employs TRBV10-3 and TRBJ2-5; the D is unclear. Germline V gives CDR1 ENHRY, CDR2 SYGVKD. This CDR3 is built from 11 residues. The V end lost 10 bases, the J end lost 3 bases, and 9 bases lay between the germline ends. This chain's CDR3 is CATKLEETQYF. The CDR3 DNA follows: TGTGCCACTAAACTTGAAGAGACCCAGTACTTC.

The chain carries TRBV6-1 and TRBJ2-7; D may correspond to TRBD1 or TRBD2 (6 bases each). Germline V CDR1 and CDR2: MNHNS, SASEGT. The germline V and J ends were trimmed by 5 bases and 1 base, with 15 bases remaining between them. The CDR3 has 15 amino acids. The DNA of the CDR3 is TGTGCCAGCAGTAGATGGGGGGCAGGGTCCTACGAGCAGTACTTC. It translates to CASSRWGAGSYEQYF.

The gene calls are TRBV25-1 and TRBJ1-6, with D perhaps matching TRBD1 (5 bases). Germline CDR1 MGHDK, CDR2 SYGVNS. The V and J ends lost 6 bases and 9 bases respectively, with 12 bases between them. The CDR3 runs 13 residues. The DNA of the CDR3 is TGTGCCAGCAGGGAGGCTGGGGGTTCACCCCTCCACTTT. It yields the protein CASREAGGSPLHF.

The rearrangement uses TRBV10-3 and TRBJ2-1, with 7 bases matching TRBD2. V was clipped by 2 bases and J by 5 bases; unmatched bases: 3. Germline loops: CDR1 ENHRY, CDR2 SYGVKD. The CDR3 loop spans 14 amino acids. Written as DNA, the CDR3 is TGTGCCATCAGTGAGAGGGACTACAACAATGAGCAGTTCTTC. Amino acids: CAISERDYNNEQFF.

The rearrangement joins TRBV5-1 to TRBJ2-2; 9 positions agree with TRBD2. This CDR3 is built from 16 residues. V gave up 0 bases and J gave up 2 bases; unmatched junction bases: 2. In germline, CDR1 is SGHRS, CDR2 YFSETQ. CDR3 residues: CASSLGTSANTGELFF. The CDR3 DNA follows: TGCGCCAGCAGCTTGGGGACTAGCGCTAACACCGGGGAGCTGTTTTTT.

The chain is built from TRBV6-1 and TRBJ2-7; 9 bases map to TRBD1. The trim removed 4 bases at V and 7 bases at J, leaving 8 bases unmatched. The CDR3 spans 14 residues. Germline V gene lookup returns CDR1 MNHNS and CDR2 SASEGT. The CDR3 loop reads CASSVRDREGEQYF. The CDR3 bases are TGTGCCAGCAGTGTCCGGGACAGGGAAGGGGAGCAGTACTTC.

The gene calls are TRBV19 and TRBJ1-2, with D possibly TRBD1 on 5 matching bases. With 3 bases removed from V and 0 bases from J, the gap between germline ends came to 11 bases. This CDR3 comprises 15 residues. CDR1 and CDR2 from the germline V gene are LNHDA and SQIVND (reference sequence). DNA for the CDR3: TGTGCCAGTAGTATTAGAGGGACCACTAACTATGGCTACACCTTC. It codes for CASSIRGTTNYGYTF.

This chain joins TRBV19 and TRBJ1-5; 7 bases are a match to TRBD1. Germline V gene sequence: CDR1 LNHDA, CDR2 SQIVND (reference sequence). This CDR3 has 17 residues. Losses at the gene ends were 5 bases for V and 3 bases for J; bases not matched to a gene: 13. The CDR3 is CASSARGTALHNQPQHF. For the CDR3, the DNA is TGTGCCAGTAGTGCACGGGGGACAGCTCTTCACAATCAGCCCCAGCATTTT.

V and J are TRBV6-1 and TRBJ2-7, with D perhaps matching TRBD1 or TRBD2 (5 bases each). This CDR3 spans 14 amino acids. V was pared by 3 bases and J by 0 bases, with 9 bases between. CDR1 and CDR2 (germline): MNHNS, SASEGT. The CDR3 region is CASSEGVSSYEQYF. The CDR3 bases are TGTGCCAGCAGTGAGGGGGTCAGCTCCTACGAGCAGTACTTC.

V gene TRBV7-9 combines with J gene TRBJ2-3; 7 nucleotides match TRBD2. Germline V gene data show CDR1 as SEHNR and CDR2 as FQNEAQ (reference sequence). V shed 4 bases and J 4 bases; nucleotides not matched to a gene: 8. CDR3 length equals 15 residues. The CDR3 sequence: CASSSPAGRSDTQYF. DNA for the CDR3: TGTGCCAGCAGCTCTCCAGCGGGAAGGTCAGATACGCAGTATTTT.

The V gene is TRBV19, the J gene TRBJ1-5; D possibly corresponds to TRBD1 (5 bases). Germline V gene lookup returns CDR1 LNHDA and CDR2 SQIVND (reference sequence). CDR3 size: 15 residues. V was shortened by 2 bases and J by 5 bases, with 13 bases between the two germline ends. CDR3 sequence: CASSISPTDHQPQHF. In DNA, the CDR3 is TGTGCCAGTAGTATATCCCCGACAGACCATCAGCCCCAGCATTTT.

CDR3 nucleotides: TGTGCCAGCAGCTTGGGGGTGGGGGTTGCTGGCTACACCTTC. This translates into CASSLGVGVAGYTF. The chain employs TRBV5-4 and TRBJ1-2; D is perhaps TRBD1 (5 bases). The CDR3 extends over 14 amino acids. V shed 0 bases and J shed 7 bases, with 13 bases lying between them. The germline V gene encodes CDR1 SGHNT and CDR2 YYREEE (reference sequence).

The chain carries TRBV7-9 and TRBJ1-2; D uncertain. Germline V lookup: CDR1 SEHNR, CDR2 FQNEAQ (reference sequence). The V end lost 0 bases, the J end lost 6 bases, and 14 bases lay between the germline ends. The CDR3 length is 15 residues. DNA of the CDR3: TGTGCCAGCAGCTTAGCCGGCGGGTCGAAGGATGGCTACACCTTC. This codes for CASSLAGGSKDGYTF.

The rearrangement links TRBV18 to TRBJ1-2; 8 nucleotides match TRBD1. The germline gives CDR1 KGHSH, CDR2 LQKENI. V lost 4 bases, J lost 6 bases, and 7 bases stayed unmatched. The CDR3 sequence is 14 residues long. CDR3 bases: TGTGCCAGCTCACTTTTGACAGGGGAGGATGGCTACACCTTC. Protein: CASSLLTGEDGYTF.

This chain uses TRBV6-5 with TRBJ2-7; 8 bases are shared with TRBD1. The germline V gene has CDR1 MNHEY and CDR2 SVGAGI. The V segment lost 5 bases and the J segment 1 base; nucleotides outside the gene matches: 7. The CDR3 runs 15 residues. CDR3 in amino acids: CASSLDRGGSYEQYF. CDR3 coding DNA: TGTGCCAGCAGTCTCGACAGGGGCGGTTCCTACGAGCAGTACTTC.

The chain couples TRBV4-2 to TRBJ2-7; tentatively, D is TRBD1 or TRBD2 (5 bases each). The V gene lost 3 bases and the J gene lost 6 bases, with 12 bases spanning the gap. The CDR3 totals 13 residues. Germline V lookup: CDR1 LGHNA, CDR2 YNFKEQ. This chain's CDR3 is CASSQRSGTEQYF. In nucleotides, the CDR3 is TGTGCCAGCAGCCAGCGGTCAGGGACCGAGCAGTACTTC.

The chain combines TRBV27 with TRBJ1-5, with D uncertain. Germline CDR1 MNHEY, CDR2 SMNVEV (reference sequence). The CDR3 runs 13 residues. Trimming shortened V by 5 bases and J by 5 bases, and 10 bases separated the two germline ends. CDR3 in amino acids: CASSEGSYQPQHF. The CDR3 DNA reads TGTGCCAGCAGTGAAGGGTCCTATCAGCCCCAGCATTTT.

V usage is TRBV29-1 and J usage is TRBJ1-2; no clear D. The V end was cut by 3 bases, the J end by 2 bases, with 13 bases between. The CDR3 contains 14 residues. Germline CDR1 SQVTM, CDR2 ANQGSEA. The CDR3 spells CSVDGRTPNYGYTF. The CDR3 bases are TGCAGCGTTGATGGCAGAACCCCCAACTATGGCTACACCTTC.